Sequencing of this T cell receptor beta chain was carried out in a study of CD8 T cells in cerebrospinal fluid in Alzheimer's disease (TCRdb year 2020). Turning to the overall study: To assess CSF T cell clonal expansion, the study used two single-cell approaches: plate-based nested PCR sequencing and droplet-based sequencing. The study examined whether cerebrospinal fluid from healthy elderly individuals and from patients with neurodegenerative disease contained clonally expanded T cells. The droplet-based CSF analysis comparing patients with controls included about ten healthy controls (roughly 11,000 cells) and about ten patients with MCI or Alzheimer's disease (around 9,700 cells). A total of some 25 samples were covered by the CSF gene-expression analysis, which included Parkinson's disease patients. Summary of the overall study and its limitations: The authors warned that finding EBV-specific TCRs in CSF does not prove a causal connection between EBV and Alzheimer's disease. The EBV-specific clones were neither the most highly expanded clones nor enriched among patients. In patients with MCI or Alzheimer's disease, the biggest CSF clone accounted for a larger percentage of TCRs than in controls. When data were pooled, most of the 6 Alzheimer's patients but only 1 of 10 healthy subjects had a highly expanded clone, defined as at least 3% of TCRs. Only samples with detectable clones (roughly eleven healthy, 5 MCI, 5 AD, 6 PD) were included in the overall clonality comparison.

Every participant was in good physical condition and had no acute infectious disease. For droplet-based sequencing, live CSF cells were sorted with a live/dead marker. CSF was obtained by lumbar puncture, and immune cells were pelleted by centrifugation at 300g. CSF samples were inspected for red blood cells, and any blood-contaminated sample was excluded. CSF cells were cryopreserved in freezing medium, frozen at -80 degrees C overnight, and then transferred to liquid nitrogen for storage. Before analysis, CSF samples had been stored for less than six months. From cysteine to phenylalanine, the CDR3 is 15 amino acids long. DNA is not on record. CDR1 and CDR2 are drawn from the germline V gene: SGHTA, FQGNSA. Remarks on this clonotype: The specificity of this receptor is unknown.

The library came from 10x single-cell sequencing. 10X Genomics single-cell V(D)J and 5' gene-expression libraries were used to profile CSF cells. CSF single-cell TCR libraries were sequenced on an Illumina NextSeq550. Per the authors' processing: After V(D)J reads were mapped to the vdj-GRCh38 alts ensemble 2.0.0 reference, the Cell Ranger vdj pipeline was used to analyse the reads. Cell barcodes sharing the same set of productive CDR3 nucleotide sequences were defined as clonotypes. To connect clonality with transcriptional profiles, clonotype information was added to the gene-expression metadata in Seurat v3.0. CSF cells with more than 1,800 genes, more than 7,500 UMIs or more than 10% mitochondrial reads were excluded. CDR3-beta sequences were compared against VDJdb to identify TCRs with known antigen specificity. Clone sharing was examined by network analysis using the R package qgraph, in which only TCRs with complete alpha and beta chains were included. One entry per CDR3 protein sequence results from the TCRdb reprocessing of the reads, with DNA left out. TCRdb, not the authors, supplied the V and J calls. The table for this sample shows over a thousand distinct CDR3 sequences. The top ten constitute about 10% of the sample.

This TCR came from a human donor in good health. The specimen was cerebrospinal fluid. The rearranged segments are TRBV7-2 and TRBJ2-2; TCRdb selects TRBD2, and the lack of DNA leaves this call unchecked. CDR3 protein: CASRTRGGFTGELFF.